This T cell receptor (beta chain) was captured in a study of T cells in localized non-small cell lung cancer. Whole-study results and caveats: Tumor showed lower T cell clonality than uninvolved adjacent lung, where it was highest. Across samples, adjacent lung featured a median approximately 56 of the top 100 tumor clones.

From germline, CDR1 is SGHRS and CDR2 YFSETQ. Trimming shortened V by 2 bases and J by 6 bases, and 15 bases separated the two germline ends. The CDR3 length is 15 residues. As regards this clone: What it binds is not known.

Profiling relied on immunoSEQ multiplex PCR, and the TCRdb table lists in-frame clones only, not all of them. The sample shows over 25,000 clones, roughly nine tenths of them seen only once. The receptor was isolated from a man aged 40 to 70 with stage II lung adenocarcinoma. The starting material was PBMCs, obtained before any cancer treatment. The chain links TRBV5-1 to TRBJ2-1; TRBD2 is a possible D gene (5 bases). The DNA for the CDR3 is TGCGCCAGCAGCTTCCCGACGGGAATGGTCAATGAGCAGTTCTTC. Amino acid sequence: CASSFPTGMVNEQFF. The full variable domain, its missing parts supplied by reference TRBV5-1 and TRBJ2-1, is KAGVTQTPRYLIKTRGQQVTLSCSPISGHRSVSWYQQTPGQGLQFLFEYFSETQRNKGNFPGRFSGRQFSNSRSEMNVSTLELGDSALYLCASSFPTGMVNEQFFGPGTRLTVL.